The rows below give T cell receptor beta chains drawn from one sample of a study of blood T cells in healthy people across ages. One entry per CDR3 protein, called by TCRdb with MiXCR from the 5' RACE reads. The repertoire holds 700,000 or so distinct CDR3 sequences, over 40% seen once, with 25% to 35% in the top ten. Sample: blood. These receptors were obtained from a man aged 80 or over in good health. Each CDR3 is given with its conserved first and last residue. The D gene is left open where the match is weak. Clone size is shown for a subset of rows, as once, few, many or a class of expanded clone.

D | J | size | V | DNA | CDR3
- | TRBJ1-2 | - | TRBV5-1 | TGCGCCAGCAGCCCGGACGGAGCTAACTATGGCTACACCTTC | CASSPDGANYGYTF
- | TRBJ1-1 | - | TRBV25-1 | TGTACCAGCAGTGAATCTGGGCGCTCGAACACTGAAGCTTTCTTT | CTSSESGRSNTEAFF
TRBD2 | TRBJ2-1 | - | TRBV6-6 | TGTGCCAGCAGTTCCGGGACTAGCGGGTTTTACAATGAGCTGTTCTTC | CASSSGTSGFYNELFF
- | TRBJ2-7 | - | TRBV20-1 | TGCAGTGCTAGAGTCAGTCTCTCCTACGAGCAGTACTTC | CSARVSLSYEQYF
TRBD2 | TRBJ2-7 | few | TRBV6-1 | TGTGCCAGCAGTGGCGGGGGGGCCATTTACGAGCAGTACTTC | CASSGGGAIYEQYF
TRBD2 | TRBJ2-7 | - | TRBV30 | TGTGCCTGGAGTGTAACCTTGTCAGCGGGGCGGTACGAGCAGTACTTC | CAWSVTLSAGRYEQYF
- | TRBJ2-1 | once | TRBV12-3/TRBV12-4 | TGTGCCAGCAGAGCCGGACGGACGAATAATGAGCAGTTCTTC | CASRAGRTNNEQFF
TRBD1 | TRBJ1-1 | - | TRBV20-1 | TGCAGTGCTAGAGATCCCGGGACAGGGGAATTTGAAGCTTTCTTT | CSARDPGTGEFEAFF
TRBD2 | TRBJ2-1 | few | TRBV7-9 | TGTGCCAGCAGCTCTACCCCACGACTTGCGGGAGTTAACTACAATGAGCAGTTCTTC | CASSSTPRLAGVNYNEQFF
TRBD1 | TRBJ2-5 | many | TRBV10-1 | TGCGCCAGCAGTTCGGACAGGGGGGCAGAGACCCAGTACTTC | CASSSDRGAETQYF
TRBD1 | TRBJ2-2 | - | TRBV4-1 | TGCGCCAGCAGCCAAGCCCCAGGGGGTATTGTAGCCGGGGAGCTGTTTTTT | CASSQAPGGIVAGELFF
- | TRBJ2-7 | - | TRBV7-3 | TGTGCCAGCAACACCTCCCAGGACGGCTCCTACGAGCAGTACTTC | CASNTSQDGSYEQYF
TRBD2 | TRBJ2-1 | - | TRBV7-2 | TGTGCCAGCAGCTTAGCGGGGGGGTCCTACAATGGGCAGTTCTTC | CASSLAGGSYNGQFF
- | TRBJ2-3 | few | TRBV7-2 | TGTGCCAGCAGCGGGAAGACAGGCAAACCCACAGATACGCAGTATTTT | CASSGKTGKPTDTQYF
- | TRBJ2-6 | - | TRBV20-1 | TGCAGTGCTAGAGATTTGGTGGGTGCCAACGTCCTGACTTTC | CSARDLVGANVLTF
- | TRBJ2-3 | - | TRBV5-1 | TGCGCCAGCAGCCTCTCGACTAGTTCGGATACGCAGTATTTT | CASSLSTSSDTQYF
TRBD2 | TRBJ2-7 | - | TRBV5-5 | TGTGCCAGCAGGTCAACTAGCGGGAGGTCCTACGAGCAGTACTTC | CASRSTSGRSYEQYF
- | TRBJ2-6 | many | TRBV6-2/TRBV6-3 | TGTGCCAGCAGTTACTCGATAAGGGCTGGGGCCAACGTCCTGACTTTC | CASSYSIRAGANVLTF
- | TRBJ2-7 | - | TRBV4-2 | TGTGCCAGCAGCCAAGCCTTGGGCTTGCCCTACGAGCAGTACTTC | CASSQALGLPYEQYF
TRBD2 | TRBJ2-7 | - | TRBV6-2/TRBV6-3 | TGTGCCAGCAGTACCTGGACTAGCGGAACATCCTACGAGCAGTACTTC | CASSTWTSGTSYEQYF
TRBD1 | TRBJ2-2 | - | TRBV4-3 | TGCGCCAGCAGCCACGCGACAGGGTATGGTACCGGGGAGCTGTTTTTT | CASSHATGYGTGELFF
- | TRBJ2-7 | - | TRBV29-1 | TGCAGCGTTGAAGCCGGGAACCTCTACGAGCAGTACTTC | CSVEAGNLYEQYF
- | TRBJ1-5 | - | TRBV7-8 | TGTGCCAGCAGCTTAGCGTCCGGAGACAATCAGCCCCAGCATTTT | CASSLASGDNQPQHF